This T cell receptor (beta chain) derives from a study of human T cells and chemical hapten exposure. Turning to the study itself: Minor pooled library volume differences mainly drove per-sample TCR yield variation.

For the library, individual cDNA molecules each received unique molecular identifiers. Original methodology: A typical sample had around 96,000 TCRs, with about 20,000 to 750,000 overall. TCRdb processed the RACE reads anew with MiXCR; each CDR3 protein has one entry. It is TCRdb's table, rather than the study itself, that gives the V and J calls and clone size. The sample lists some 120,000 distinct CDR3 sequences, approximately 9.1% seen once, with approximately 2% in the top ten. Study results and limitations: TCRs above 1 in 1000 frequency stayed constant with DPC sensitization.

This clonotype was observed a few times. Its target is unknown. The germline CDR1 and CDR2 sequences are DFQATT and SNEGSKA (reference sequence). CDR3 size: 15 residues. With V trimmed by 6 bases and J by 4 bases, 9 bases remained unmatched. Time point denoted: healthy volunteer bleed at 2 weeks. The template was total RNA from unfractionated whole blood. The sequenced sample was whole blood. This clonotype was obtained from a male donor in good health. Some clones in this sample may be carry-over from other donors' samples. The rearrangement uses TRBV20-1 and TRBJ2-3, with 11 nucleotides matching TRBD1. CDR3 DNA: TGCAGTGCCCTAATGCGGGACAGGGGGGCAGATACGCAGTATTTT. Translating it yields CSALMRDRGADTQYF.